One and the same sample provided the 32 T cell receptor beta chains below, sequenced in a study of blood T cells in healthy people across ages. Together with a sample-barcoded 5' primer, a J-beta primer mix was included in a second PCR lasting roughly 6 to 12 cycles. TCRdb re-analysed the 5' RACE reads in MiXCR, keeping a single row per CDR3 protein. In the table there are 450,000 to 600,000 distinct CDR3 sequences, about 28% of which are singletons. This same sample was also taken into another study, of T cells of mothers and their children.

The sequencing input was blood. These receptors originate from a boy aged 2 to 10 in good health.

As concerns this clonotype: A junction boundary mismatches the germline segment, possibly from a read error. CDR3 DNA: TGTGCCAGTAGTTCGGGACAGGTAGCGGACTTC. Translated: CASSSGQVADF. The rearrangement links TRBV19 to TRBJ2-4; 8 positions agree with TRBD1. In germline, CDR1 is LNHDA, CDR2 SQIVND (reference sequence). This CDR3 spans 11 amino acids.

The genes are TRBV12-3 or TRBV12-4 and TRBJ2-2; maybe TRBD2 (5 bases). Trimming left V 1 base short and J 3 bases short, with 9 bases between. The CDR3 is 15 residues long. In DNA form, the CDR3 reads TGTGCCAGCAGTTTAGGCAGACTATACACCGGGGAGCTGTTTTTT. It encodes CASSLGRLYTGELFF.

CDR3 coding DNA: TGTGCCAGCAGCCCCGGGACCCGTCCCGGCAAAAACATTCAGTACTTC. It codes for CASSPGTRPGKNIQYF. This chain joins TRBV12-3 or TRBV12-4 and TRBJ2-4, with D perhaps matching TRBD1 or TRBD2 (5 bases each). This CDR3 comprises 16 residues. Trimming cost V 6 bases and J 3 bases, with 18 bases left between them.

V gene TRBV6-1 combines with J gene TRBJ2-4; TRBD1 agrees at 7 bases. The length of the CDR3 is 18 residues. V lost 5 bases to trimming and J lost 2 bases; unmatched junction nucleotides: 15. Germline V gives CDR1 MNHNS, CDR2 SASEGT. CDR3 region: CASSPGTVKEISKNIQYF. As DNA, the CDR3 is TGTGCCAGCAGTCCCGGGACAGTGAAGGAAATATCCAAAAACATTCAGTACTTC.

There are a few counts of this clonotype. The V and J genes are TRBV7-3 and TRBJ2-3; TRBD2 aligns across 10 bases. The V and J ends lost 5 bases and 10 bases, in that order; junction bases with no gene match: 12. Germline assignment: CDR1 SGHTA and CDR2 FQGTGA. The length of the CDR3 is 15 residues. The CDR3 DNA sequence: TGTGCCAGCAGCGGCCCCAGGGCTAGCGGGGGATCGCAGTATTTT. Its protein is CASSGPRASGGSQYF. The variable domain in full, with the rest retrieved from reference TRBV7-3 and TRBJ2-3, is GAGVSQTPSNKVTEKGKYVELRCDPISGHTALYWYRQSLGQGPEFLIYFQGTGAADDSGLPNDRFFAVRPEGSVSTLKIQRTERGDSAVYLCASSGPRASGGSQYFGPGTRLTVL.

As DNA, the CDR3 is TGTGCCAGCAGCCCCCGCACACCGGGACAGGGGGTCGGCTATGGCTACACCTTC. Amino acid sequence: CASSPRTPGQGVGYGYTF. The chain uses TRBV7-8 and TRBJ1-2, with TRBD1 identical over 11 bases. This CDR3 spans 18 amino acids. Losses at the gene ends were 5 bases for V and 4 bases for J; bases not matched to a gene: 15. Germline V gene data show CDR1 as SGHVS and CDR2 as FQNEAQ.

The V call is TRBV5-1, the J call TRBJ2-1; the D call may be TRBD1 or TRBD2 (5 bases each). With 5 bases removed from V and 6 bases from J, the gap between germline ends came to 18 bases. Per germline, CDR1 SGHRS and CDR2 YFSETQ. This CDR3 comprises 15 residues. The CDR3 nucleotides are TGCGCCAGCAGATTAGGGGTGTCAGGAGGCAATGAGCAGTTCTTC. Its protein product is CASRLGVSGGNEQFF.

This clonotype was recorded a few times. The genes are TRBV20-1 and TRBJ2-4; possible D gene TRBD1, 5 bases. The CDR3 runs 17 residues. The V end lost 3 bases, the J end lost 0 bases, and 18 bases lay between the germline ends. CDR1 is DFQATT and CDR2 is SNEGSKA in the germline V gene (reference sequence). CDR3 bases: TGCAGTGCTAGGACGGCAGGGCTAGTTCTAGCCAAAAACATTCAGTACTTC. Translation gives CSARTAGLVLAKNIQYF.

The chain joins TRBV12-3 or TRBV12-4 to TRBJ2-5, with TRBD2 matching over 7 bases. This CDR3 contains 15 residues. The junction had 8 bases not matched to a gene; V was cut back by 5 bases and J by 2 bases. The DNA of the CDR3 is TGTGCCAGCAGTAAAGGAGCGGGGAGACAAGAGACCCAGTACTTC. Protein sequence: CASSKGAGRQETQYF.

This clonotype was observed a handful of times. V usage is TRBV6-6 and J usage is TRBJ2-4; D is undetermined. The CDR3 sequence is 14 residues long. Per germline, CDR1 MNHNY and CDR2 SVGAGI (reference sequence). Trimming stripped 5 bases from V and 6 bases from J, with 14 bases between. The CDR3 is CASSHGLVRNIQYF. The CDR3, as DNA: TGTGCCAGCAGTCACGGGCTAGTCCGAAACATTCAGTACTTC.

The chain is built from TRBV20-1 and TRBJ2-5; D may be TRBD1 or TRBD2 (6 bases each). The last part of the DNA fits TRBJ2-7 better; the J call may be wrong. Looked up from germline, CDR1 is DFQATT and CDR2 is SNEGSKA (reference sequence). The CDR3 runs 19 residues. CDR3 protein: CSAIRSEWTTGSDFYEQYF. The CDR3 DNA follows: TGCAGTGCTATCCGCAGTGAATGGACTACAGGGTCCGACTTCTACGAGCAGTACTTC.

The chain uses TRBV27 and TRBJ2-1; 7 nucleotides match TRBD2. This CDR3 has 17 residues. Germline V lookup: CDR1 MNHEY, CDR2 SMNVEV (reference sequence). With V trimmed by 4 bases and J by 0 bases, 9 bases remained unmatched. The CDR3, as DNA: TGTGCCAGCAGTTCGGTCCTAGCGGTGAGCTCCTACAATGAGCAGTTCTTC. It translates to CASSSVLAVSSYNEQFF.

This chain joins TRBV28 and TRBJ1-5; D call uncertain. This CDR3 spans 14 amino acids. Germline values: CDR1 MDHEN, CDR2 SYDVKM. V shed 9 bases and J shed 0 bases, with 12 bases lying between them. CDR3 coding DNA: TGTGCCAGTTGTTCGGGCAGTAGCAATCAGCCCCAGCATTTT. Residues: CASCSGSSNQPQHF.

This clonotype turned up a few times. This chain connects TRBV6-6 to TRBJ1-5; the D gene is possibly TRBD1 (6 bases). Trimming left V 6 bases short and J 0 bases short, with 9 bases between. The V gene's germline CDR1 is MNHNY and CDR2 SVGAGI (reference sequence). This CDR3 has 14 residues. CDR3 nucleotide sequence: TGTGCCAGCAGAAGGGGGGCTAGCAATCAGCCCCAGCATTTT. As protein: CASRRGASNQPQHF.

Points on this clonotype: This may come from a read error, since a much larger clone is one base off. The V gene is TRBV20-1, the J gene TRBJ2-1; 8 nucleotides match TRBD2. Germline values: CDR1 DFQATT, CDR2 SNEGSKA (reference sequence). The CDR3 is 15 amino acids. V lost 6 bases, J lost 9 bases, and 16 bases stayed unmatched. CDR3 nucleotides: TGCAGTGCAAAGGCGCTAGCGGGCCTAACCACTGAGCAGTTCTTC. Translated, it gives CSAKALAGLTTEQFF.

J is TRBJ1-5 and V is TRBV7-9; TRBD1 might be the D (5 bases). The V end lost 2 bases, the J end lost 7 bases, and 6 bases lay between the germline ends. Germline lookup yields CDR1 SEHNR and CDR2 FQNEAQ (reference sequence). CDR3 size: 12 residues. For the CDR3, the DNA is TGTGCCAGCAGCTTAACAGGCCAGCCCCAGCATTTT. Translated: CASSLTGQPQHF.

The genes are TRBV7-2 and TRBJ1-4, with D perhaps TRBD1 (6 bases). The germline gives CDR1 SGHTA, CDR2 FQGNSA. The germline V and J ends were trimmed by 3 bases and 7 bases, with 12 bases remaining between them. The CDR3 spans 14 residues. As DNA, the CDR3 is TGTGCCAGCAGCTTGGACAGCAGTACTGAAAAACTGTTTTTT. It yields the protein CASSLDSSTEKLFF. The full variable domain, in which reference TRBV7-2 and TRBJ1-4 provide the parts outside the CDR3, is GAGVSQSPSNKVTEKGKDVELRCDPISGHTALYWYRQSLGQGLEFLIYFQGNSAPDKSGLPSDRFSAERTGGSVSTLTIQRTQQEDSAVYLCASSLDSSTEKLFFGSGTQLSVL.

The table lists this clonotype with a few counts. The rearrangement joins TRBV7-9 to TRBJ2-7, with TRBD2 identical over 7 bases. With V trimmed by 5 bases and J by 5 bases, 6 bases remained unmatched. CDR1 and CDR2 from the germline V gene are SEHNR and FQNEAQ (reference sequence). CDR3 size: 13 residues. The DNA for the CDR3 is TGTGCCAGCAGCCTCGGCGCGGGAGACGAGCAGTACTTC. It encodes CASSLGAGDEQYF.

This chain connects TRBV24-1 to TRBJ2-5; tentatively, D is TRBD2 (7 bases). CDR1 is KGHDR, CDR2 SFDVKD, per germline. Trimming took 4 bases from V and 10 from J, leaving 18 bases between them. This CDR3 has 14 amino acids. The CDR3 DNA follows: TGTGCCACCAGTGACAATACAGGGAGGGGGGTCCAGTACTTC. Its translation: CATSDNTGRGVQYF.

The chain couples TRBV7-6 to TRBJ2-7, with 8 bases fitting TRBD2. The end of the DNA aligns better with TRBJ2-5, so the J call may be wrong. The CDR3 loop spans 14 amino acids. Germline CDR1 is SGHVS and CDR2 is FNYEAQ. CDR3 coding DNA: TGTGCCAGCAGGCTAGTGGGACTAGAGGAGACCCAGTACTTC. Its translation: CASRLVGLEETQYF.

This clonotype came up a few times. The rearrangement joins TRBV9 to TRBJ2-7, with D perhaps matching TRBD2 (6 bases). The V gene lost 0 bases and the J gene lost 8 bases, with 12 bases spanning the gap. The CDR3 consists of 13 residues. CDR1 and CDR2 (germline): SGDLS, YYNGEE. CDR3: CASSVGRRDKQYF. The CDR3 nucleotides are TGTGCCAGCAGCGTAGGTCGGCGGGATAAGCAGTACTTC.

V usage is TRBV12-3 or TRBV12-4 and J usage is TRBJ2-7; 8 bases are shared with TRBD2. The trim removed 3 bases at V and 4 bases at J, leaving 8 bases unmatched. The CDR3 runs to 15 residues. CDR3 in amino acids: CASSLSGTSSYEQYF. The CDR3 nucleotides are TGTGCCAGCAGTTTGTCCGGGACTAGTTCTTACGAGCAGTACTTC.

This clonotype was counted a single time. The chain uses TRBV20-1 and TRBJ2-2; 9 nucleotides line up with TRBD1. The CDR3 runs 14 residues. Germline V gene data show CDR1 as DFQATT and CDR2 as SNEGSKA (reference sequence). Germline trimming cut 6 bases from V and 5 bases from J; bases unmatched to any gene: 7. This chain's CDR3 is CSAYKQGATGELFF. CDR3 nucleotides: TGCAGTGCCTATAAACAGGGGGCAACCGGGGAGCTGTTTTTT.

In this sample, this clonotype turned up a few times. The V gene is TRBV5-1, the J gene TRBJ2-1; 8 bases are a match to TRBD2. V dropped 1 base and J dropped 7; count of bases not matched to a gene: 10. The CDR3 covers 16 residues. Germline lookup yields CDR1 SGHRS and CDR2 YFSETQ. The CDR3 sequence: CASSLRAGGGGNEQFF. Written as DNA, the CDR3 is TGCGCCAGCAGCTTGAGGGCGGGAGGAGGTGGGAATGAGCAGTTCTTC.

This chain uses TRBV7-3 with TRBJ2-6; D unclear. CDR1 is SGHTA, CDR2 FQGTGA, per germline. V shed 1 base and J shed 12 bases, with 13 bases lying between them. The CDR3 runs 14 residues. The CDR3 region has the DNA TGTGCCAGCAGCTTAATGCCGACCGCGGCCGTCCTGACTTTC. This translates into CASSLMPTAAVLTF. The complete variable domain, with remaining parts taken from reference TRBV7-3 and TRBJ2-6, reads GAGVSQTPSNKVTEKGKYVELRCDPISGHTALYWYRQSLGQGPEFLIYFQGTGAADDSGLPNDRFFAVRPEGSVSTLKIQRTERGDSAVYLCASSLMPTAAVLTFGAGSRLTVL.

This clonotype was recorded a few times. The rearrangement joins TRBV30 to TRBJ2-5, with D possibly matching TRBD1 (6 bases). The DNA matches TRBJ2-7 better at its end, which makes the J call doubtful. The CDR3 spans 12 residues. The germline V gene has CDR1 GTSNPN and CDR2 SVGIG (reference sequence). As DNA, the CDR3 is TGTGCCTGGAGTCCACAGGGTTACGAGCAGTACTTC. Residues: CAWSPQGYEQYF.

This clonotype was seen only a few times. The V gene is TRBV6-5, the J gene TRBJ2-3, with 10 bases matching TRBD1. The CDR3 extends over 15 amino acids. V shed 6 bases, J shed 1 base, and the junction held 4 bases outside the gene matches. Germline-derived CDR1 and CDR2 are MNHEY and SVGAGI. CDR3 nucleotide sequence: TGTGCCAGCAGACCCGGGACAGGGGGCACAGATACGCAGTATTTT. It encodes CASRPGTGGTDTQYF.

The chain is built from TRBV3-1 and TRBJ2-1; D remains unclear. The V and J ends lost 1 base and 0 bases respectively, with 13 bases between them. The CDR3 runs 17 residues. Germline lookup yields CDR1 LGHDT and CDR2 YNNKEL (reference sequence). CDR3 coding DNA: TGTGCCAGCAGCCAAGTAACAGACTTAAGCTCCTACAATGAGCAGTTCTTC. It yields the protein CASSQVTDLSSYNEQFF.

Turning to this clonotype: Sequence at one end of the junction differs from germline and may be a read error. The V gene is TRBV4-2, the J gene TRBJ2-3, with 11 bases fitting TRBD2. Germline CDR1 and CDR2: LGHNA and YNFKEQ. The CDR3 runs 17 residues. The CDR3 sequence is CASSQEGLAGGGDTQYF. CDR3 nucleotides: TGTGCTAGCAGCCAAGAAGGCCTAGCGGGGGGCGGAGATACGCAGTATTTT.

The chain recombines TRBV29-1 with TRBJ2-7; D gene uncertain. The CDR3 is made up of 13 amino acids. CDR1 and CDR2 from the germline V gene are SQVTM and ANQGSEA. V was cut by 3 bases and J by 2 bases, with 11 bases left in between. CDR3 loop: CSVEVAATYEQYF. In nucleotides, the CDR3 is TGCAGCGTTGAGGTGGCAGCCACCTACGAGCAGTACTTC.

J is TRBJ2-5 and V is TRBV20-1, with a tentative D call TRBD2 (6 bases). Germline V CDR1 and CDR2: DFQATT, SNEGSKA (reference sequence). Trimming took off 7 bases at V and 4 bases at J, with 22 bases between the two ends. The CDR3 loop spans 15 amino acids. In DNA form, the CDR3 reads TGCAGTGTTAGGACCCCGACTAGGGGAAGAGAGACCCAGTACTTC. Its translation is CSVRTPTRGRETQYF.

The rearrangement links TRBV7-2 to TRBJ2-3; TRBD2 matches 8 bases. The germline V gene has CDR1 SGHTA and CDR2 FQGNSA. The CDR3 length is 16 residues. V shed 0 bases, J shed 2 bases, and the junction held 4 bases outside the gene matches. In DNA form, the CDR3 reads TGTGCCAGCAGCTTAGCTAGCGGGGCAAACACAGATACGCAGTATTTT. Residues: CASSLASGANTDTQYF.